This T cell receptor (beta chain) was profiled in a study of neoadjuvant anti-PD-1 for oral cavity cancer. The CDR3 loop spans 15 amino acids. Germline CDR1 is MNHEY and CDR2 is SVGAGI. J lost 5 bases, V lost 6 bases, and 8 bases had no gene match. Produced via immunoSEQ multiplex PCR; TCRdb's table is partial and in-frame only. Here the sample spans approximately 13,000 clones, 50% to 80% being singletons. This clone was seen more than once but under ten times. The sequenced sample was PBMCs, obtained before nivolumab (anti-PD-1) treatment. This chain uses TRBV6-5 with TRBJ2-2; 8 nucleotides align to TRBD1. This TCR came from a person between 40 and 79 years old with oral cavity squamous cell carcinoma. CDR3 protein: CASRSQGAGTGELFF. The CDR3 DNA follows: TGTGCCAGCAGAAGCCAGGGGGCAGGAACCGGGGAGCTGTTTTTT.